Sequencing of this T cell receptor beta chain was carried out in a study of CD8 T cells in Susac syndrome. The study, taken as a whole, reports: In Susac syndrome, CD4+ T cell repertoires lacked any clonal expansion.

Germline values: CDR1 SGHVS, CDR2 FNYEAQ. The junction had 17 bases not matched to a gene; V was cut back by 5 bases and J by 10 bases. The CDR3 covers 17 residues. Details on this clonotype: Its target is not known.

The T cells that were sequenced for TCR beta were CD8+ and CD4+ cells from blood. Susac syndrome patients met recently defined diagnostic criteria for definite or probable disease. Isolation of CD8+ and CD4+ T cells was performed negatively, whereas enrichment of TEMRA cells was done by FACS. cDNA came from about 0.5 to 1 ug RNA primed by random hexamers. MiXCR was run by TCRdb on the immunoSEQ multiplex PCR reads, yielding one entry per CDR3 protein. The sample records about 190,000 distinct CDR3 sequences, around 95% being singletons. The source is a human donor with Susac syndrome. V and J are TRBV7-6 and TRBJ1-6; TRBD1 agrees at 7 bases. The sequenced sample was CD4+ T cells from PBMCs. The CDR3: CASSLRGGANLRSPLHF. The CDR3 DNA reads TGTGCCAGCAGCCTACGAGGGGGCGCGAATTTAAGATCACCCCTCCACTTT.